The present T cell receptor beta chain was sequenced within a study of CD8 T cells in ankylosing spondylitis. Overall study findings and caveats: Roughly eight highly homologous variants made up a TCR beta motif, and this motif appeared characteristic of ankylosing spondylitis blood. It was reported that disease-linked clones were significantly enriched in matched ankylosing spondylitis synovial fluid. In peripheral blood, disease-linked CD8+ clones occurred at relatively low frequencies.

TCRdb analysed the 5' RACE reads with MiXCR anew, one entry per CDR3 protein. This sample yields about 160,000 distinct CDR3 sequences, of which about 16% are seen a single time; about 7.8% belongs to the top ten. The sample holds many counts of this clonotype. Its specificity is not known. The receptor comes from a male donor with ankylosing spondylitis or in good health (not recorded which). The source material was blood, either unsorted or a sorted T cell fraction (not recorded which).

The CDR3, as DNA: TGCGCCAGCAGCTTGGGAGGGGGGCGCGCTCGAAGTTTCTTT. Translating gives CASSLGGGRARSFF. The V call is TRBV5-1, the J call TRBJ1-1; TRBD1 is a possible D gene (6 bases). V was cut by 0 bases and J by 13 bases, with 19 bases left in between. The CDR3 has 14 amino acids. CDR1 is SGHRS and CDR2 is YFSETQ in the germline V gene.